The 27 T cell receptor beta chains below were found in one sample sequenced in a study of blood T cell repertoires in COVID-19. Clones were read by immunoSEQ multiplex PCR, and TCRdb kept only the in-frame ones, dropping some. The top ten hold 0.8% to 0.9% of the sample, which has around 470,000 clones, about 91% seen once. Sequences were obtained from peripheral blood. All receptors come from a young man with COVID-19, enrolled during active disease.

CDR3 sequence (DNA): TGTGCCAGCAGTCCACCCCGGGGGACCCAGTACTTC. Translating it yields CASSPPRGTQYF. The chain employs TRBV12-3 or TRBV12-4 and TRBJ2-5; TRBD2 might be the D (5 bases). The V end lost 5 bases, the J end lost 7 bases, and 11 bases lay between the germline ends. This CDR3 is 12 amino acids long.

CDR3 region: CASSSDRGIGELFF. The CDR3 DNA reads TGTGCCAGCAGCTCGGACAGGGGGATCGGGGAGCTGTTTTTT. The J gene is TRBJ2-2, the V gene TRBV13; 10 bases agree with TRBD1. CDR1 and CDR2 (germline): PRHDT, FYEKMQ (reference sequence). This CDR3 comprises 14 residues. J lost 7 bases, V lost 4 bases, and 3 bases had no gene match.

This clone was seen a few times. The rearrangement joins TRBV25-1 to TRBJ1-5, with a possible D match to TRBD1 (5 bases). There are 13 residues in the CDR3. In germline, CDR1 is MGHDK, CDR2 SYGVNS. V gave up 1 base and J gave up 7 bases, with 8 bases separating them. The CDR3 loop reads CASSESGYQPQHF. The DNA of the CDR3 is TGTGCCAGCAGTGAATCAGGGTACCAGCCCCAGCATTTT.

V is TRBV18 and J is TRBJ1-1; a possible D gene is TRBD1 (5 bases). Trimming took 3 bases from V and 6 from J, leaving 17 bases between them. The CDR3 has 15 residues. Germline loops: CDR1 KGHSH, CDR2 LQKENI. The CDR3 nucleotides are TGTGCCAGCTCACCCAATACAGGCGAAAGGGCTGAAGCTTTCTTT. Residues: CASSPNTGERAEAFF.

The V call is TRBV21-1, the J call TRBJ2-7; the table names TRBD2, a call not compared with the DNA. TRBV21-1 is marked as a pseudogene. The length of the CDR3 is 15 residues. The CDR3, as DNA: TGTGCCAGCAGCAGGGGGACTAGCGAATCCTACGAGCAGTACTTC. Amino acid sequence: CASSRGTSESYEQYF.

The chain uses TRBV10-3 and TRBJ1-6; 7 bases fit TRBD1. V gave up 8 bases and J gave up 6 bases; unmatched junction bases: 4. The CDR3 has 13 amino acids. Germline V CDR1 and CDR2: ENHRY, SYGVKD. The CDR3 protein is CAIGTAFNSPLHF. CDR3 nucleotides: TGTGCCATCGGGACAGCCTTTAATTCACCCCTCCACTTT.

The V call is TRBV5-5, the J call TRBJ1-3, with a tentative D call TRBD1 (6 bases). The germline V and J ends were trimmed by 3 bases and 0 bases, with 16 bases remaining between them. Germline lookup yields CDR1 SGHKS and CDR2 YYEKEE (reference sequence). The CDR3 length is 17 residues. DNA for the CDR3: TGTGCCAGCAGCTCACAGGGTGCCCTCACCTCTGGAAACACCATATATTTT. Protein product: CASSSQGALTSGNTIYF.

V gene TRBV3-1 (or the pseudogene TRBV3-2) combines with J gene TRBJ2-5; D might be TRBD2 (6 bases). V dropped 0 bases and J dropped 5 bases, with 13 bases sitting between them. This CDR3 is built from 15 residues. Looked up from germline, CDR1 is LGHDT and CDR2 is YNNKEL (reference sequence). In nucleotides, the CDR3 is TGTGCCAGCAGCCAAGAGGGGTCAGGGAGGGAGACCCAGTACTTC. Protein: CASSQEGSGRETQYF.

The genes are TRBV30 and TRBJ1-1; D not resolved. The CDR3 runs 15 residues. Between the trimmed V and J ends, which lost 0 bases and 3 bases, there was a span of 14 bases. Germline values: CDR1 GTSNPN, CDR2 SVGIG (reference sequence). In DNA, the CDR3 is TGTGCCTGGAGTGTGCGGACGTGGGAGGACACTGAAGCTTTCTTT. The encoded protein is CAWSVRTWEDTEAFF.

This chain joins TRBV2 and TRBJ2-1, with TRBD1 matching 9 bases. CDR3 length: 15 residues. V was clipped by 6 bases and J by 3 bases; unmatched bases: 6. Germline lookup yields CDR1 SNHLY and CDR2 FYNNEI. The DNA of the CDR3 is TGTGCCAGCAGAGGGGGGACAGGGCACTACAATGAGCAGTTCTTC. Protein product: CASRGGTGHYNEQFF.

This clone was observed a few times. This sequence joins TRBV7-9 and TRBJ1-2, with D unclear. The CDR3 loop spans 13 amino acids. V was clipped by 3 bases and J by 6 bases, with 11 bases between them. CDR1 and CDR2 from the germline V gene are SEHNR and FQNEAQ (reference sequence). CDR3 sequence (DNA): TGTGCCAGCAGCTTCGGCAGGAGGGATGGCTACACCTTC. Its translation is CASSFGRRDGYTF.

J is TRBJ1-2 and V is TRBV13; 9 nucleotides agree with TRBD1. V was clipped by 4 bases and J by 3 bases; unmatched bases: 6. From germline, CDR1 is PRHDT and CDR2 FYEKMQ (reference sequence). There are 15 residues in the CDR3. The CDR3 DNA sequence: TGTGCCAGCAGCTCCGGACAGGGGCCGGACTATGGCTACACCTTC. Translated, it gives CASSSGQGPDYGYTF.

This clone was detected only a few times. The V and J genes are TRBV5-4 and TRBJ2-7, with D perhaps matching TRBD1 (6 bases). V lost 0 bases to trimming and J lost 6 bases, with 10 bases between them. The CDR3 is 13 amino acids. Germline V gives CDR1 SGHNT, CDR2 YYREEE (reference sequence). CDR3 in DNA: TGTGCCAGCAGCTTGGAACAGGGCCGCGAGCAGTACTTC. Translation gives CASSLEQGREQYF.

This rearrangement joins TRBV9 to TRBJ2-1; 8 nucleotides align to TRBD2. V lost 0 bases and J lost 4; bases outside the gene matches: 9. The CDR3 runs 17 residues. Germline V gives CDR1 SGDLS, CDR2 YYNGEE. The CDR3 bases are TGTGCCAGCAGCGTAGCAGGAGCGGGGGAGATATACAATGAGCAGTTCTTC. Amino acids: CASSVAGAGEIYNEQFF. Filled out from reference TRBV9 and TRBJ2-1, the complete variable domain reads DSGVTQTPKHLITATGQRVTLRCSPRSGDLSVYWYQQSLDQGLQFLIQYYNGEERAKGNILERFSAQQFPDLHSELNLSSLELGDSALYFCASSVAGAGEIYNEQFFGPGTRLTVL.

Details on this clone: Other DNA sequences in this specimen translate into the identical CDR3. The chain recombines TRBV11-3 with TRBJ2-3, with D possibly being TRBD2 (6 bases). CDR1 is SGHNT, CDR2 YENEEA, per germline. V shed 1 base and J shed 2 bases, with 10 bases lying between them. The CDR3 is 15 amino acids. The CDR3 nucleotides are TGTGCCAGCAGCTTAGGTAGCGGATCCACAGATACGCAGTATTTT. The encoded protein is CASSLGSGSTDTQYF. Looking up the rest from reference TRBV11-3 and TRBJ2-3 gives the full variable domain: EAGVVQSPRYKIIEKKQPVAFWCNPISGHNTLYWYLQNLGQGPELLIRYENEEAVDDSQLPKDRFSAERLKGVDSTLKIQPAELGDSAVYLCASSLGSGSTDTQYFGPGTRLTVL.

The chain has TRBV5-5 and TRBJ2-2; weak D call: TRBD1 (6 bases). The V gene lost 7 bases and the J gene lost 1 base, with 17 bases spanning the gap. From germline, CDR1 is SGHKS and CDR2 YYEKEE (reference sequence). This CDR3 comprises 16 residues. CDR3 sequence: CASLPIWGQNTGELFF. The CDR3 nucleotides read TGTGCCAGCCTTCCTATTTGGGGACAGAACACCGGGGAGCTGTTTTTT.

V gene TRBV6-5 combines with J gene TRBJ2-1; 10 nucleotides align to TRBD2. The V gene's germline CDR1 is MNHEY and CDR2 SVGAGI. This CDR3 has 16 amino acids. Trimming at V came to 3 bases and at J to 7 bases, leaving 9 bases not matched to a gene. Here the CDR3 reads CASSYLSSGRKNEQFF. CDR3 DNA sequence: TGTGCCAGCAGTTATCTGTCTAGCGGGAGAAAGAATGAGCAGTTCTTC.

This chain joins TRBV6-5 and TRBJ2-3; 12 positions match TRBD2. The CDR3 runs to 15 residues. V shed 6 bases, J shed 4 bases, and the junction held 5 bases outside the gene matches. Germline values: CDR1 MNHEY, CDR2 SVGAGI. The CDR3 sequence is CASRALAGGSDTQYF. The CDR3 nucleotides read TGTGCCAGCAGGGCACTAGCGGGGGGATCAGATACGCAGTATTTT.

The chain employs TRBV9 and TRBJ1-2, with 9 bases fitting TRBD1. The CDR3 spans 15 residues. With 3 bases clipped from V and 1 base from J, the junction kept 4 bases outside the gene matches. Germline V CDR1 and CDR2: SGDLS, YYNGEE. For the CDR3, the DNA is TGTGCCAGCAGCGGCTGGACAGGGGTTAACTATGGCTACACCTTC. Protein sequence: CASSGWTGVNYGYTF.

This chain links TRBV7-2 with TRBJ2-5; 11 bases are shared with TRBD2. After removal of 5 bases from V and 4 bases from J, the junction contained 6 bases not matched to a gene. The germline CDR1 and CDR2 sequences are SGHTA and FQGNSA. The CDR3 spans 15 residues. CDR3: CASSKSSGRRETQYF. The DNA for the CDR3 is TGTGCCAGCAGCAAATCTAGCGGGAGGAGAGAGACCCAGTACTTC.

This chain joins TRBV2 and TRBJ2-1, with TRBD1 matching over 7 bases. The V gene end was trimmed by 8 bases and the J gene end by 2 bases; junction bases not matched to a gene: 6. CDR3 size: 14 residues. Germline CDR1 SNHLY, CDR2 FYNNEI. Here the CDR3 reads CASHRQGPYNEQFF. CDR3 bases: TGTGCCAGCCATAGACAGGGACCCTACAATGAGCAGTTCTTC. The variable domain in full, completed from reference TRBV2 and TRBJ2-1, reads EPEVTQTPSHQVTQMGQEVILRCVPISNHLYFYWYRQILGQKVEFLVSFYNNEISEKSEIFDDQFSVERPDGSNFTLKIRSTKLEDSAMYFCASHRQGPYNEQFFGPGTRLTVL.

Concerning this clone itself: Other DNA variants within this sample encode the same CDR3. J is TRBJ2-7 and V is TRBV15; no clear D gene. The CDR3 extends over 13 amino acids. V dropped 0 bases and J dropped 2 bases, with 5 bases sitting between them. Germline CDR1 LNHNV, CDR2 YYDKDF (reference sequence). Written as DNA, the CDR3 is TGTGCCACCAGCAGAGATTCTACCTACGAGCAGTACTTC. It yields the protein CATSRDSTYEQYF.

V gene TRBV15 combines with J gene TRBJ2-1, with 7 bases identical to TRBD1. J gave up 9 bases and V 8 bases, and 10 bases lay outside the gene matches. The CDR3 covers 13 residues. Germline CDR1 is LNHNV and CDR2 is YYDKDF (reference sequence). The CDR3: CATSRGLRFEQFF. As DNA, the CDR3 is TGTGCCACCTCAAGGGGGCTTAGATTTGAGCAGTTCTTC.

This clone was counted once. The genes are TRBV14 and TRBJ1-2; no clear D gene. V lost 1 base to trimming and J lost 0 bases, with 3 bases between them. CDR1 SGHDN and CDR2 FVKESK come from the germline V gene. This CDR3 spans 13 amino acids. The CDR3 DNA reads TGTGCCAGCAGCCAAGGAGCTAACTATGGCTACACCTTC. It is translated as CASSQGANYGYTF.

CDR3 sequence (DNA): TGTGCCAGCAGCCCTGGACAGAACATGAACACTGAAGCTTTCTTT. Translation gives CASSPGQNMNTEAFF. This chain uses TRBV7-9 with TRBJ1-1; D may be TRBD1 (6 bases). Germline CDR1 and CDR2: SEHNR and FQNEAQ (reference sequence). The V and J ends lost 5 bases and 0 bases respectively, with 13 bases between them. There are 15 residues in the CDR3. Full variable domain (outside the CDR3, taken from reference TRBV7-9 and TRBJ1-1): DTGVSQNPRHKITKRGQNVTFRCDPISEHNRLYWYRQTLGQGPEFLTYFQNEAQLEKSRLLSDRFSAERPKGSFSTLEIQRTEQGDSAMYLCASSPGQNMNTEAFFGQGTRLTVV.

V and J are TRBV11-2 and TRBJ2-7; 8 bases map to TRBD1. Trimming at V came to 5 bases and at J to 2 bases, leaving 8 bases not matched to a gene. Germline lookup yields CDR1 SGHAT and CDR2 FQNNGV. This CDR3 spans 15 amino acids. The CDR3 DNA is TGTGCCAGCAGCAAAGACGAGGACAGGGCCTACGAGCAGTACTTC. This translates into CASSKDEDRAYEQYF.

The gene calls are TRBV6-2 or TRBV6-3 and TRBJ2-7, with 7 bases identical to TRBD1. Germline V gene sequence: CDR1 MNHEY, CDR2 SVGEGT. This CDR3 is 15 amino acids long. After removal of 1 base from V and 6 bases from J, the junction contained 9 bases not matched to a gene. The chain's CDR3 is CASSYYDRADSEQYF. CDR3 coding DNA: TGTGCCAGCAGTTACTACGACAGGGCGGACTCCGAGCAGTACTTC.